These T cell receptor beta chains were read from a single sample in a study of blood T cell repertoires in COVID-19. Assay: immunoSEQ multiplex PCR; the TCRdb copy retains only in-frame clones and omits some. The sample carries roughly 350,000 clones, about 93% recorded once. The sequenced sample consisted of peripheral blood. The receptors here all came from a woman in her late teens or twenties who had recovered from COVID-19. The CDR3 runs from the conserved cysteine through the conserved F or W. D genes are given only for firm matches. Clone size appears in some rows only: once, few, many, or a class for an expanded clone.

>TRBV9|TRBJ2-1|-|-
CASSVGGRLPYNEQFF
TGTGCCAGCAGCGTCGGTGGGAGGCTTCCCTACAATGAGCAGTTCTTC
>TRBV5-1|TRBJ1-1|TRBD1|-
CASSRRTGGETEAFF
TGCGCCAGCAGCCGGAGGACAGGGGGTGAGACTGAAGCTTTCTTT
>TRBV9|TRBJ2-3|-|-
CASSVAGVLKDTQYF
TGTGCCAGCAGCGTAGCGGGAGTCCTGAAAGATACGCAGTATTTT
>TRBV4-1|TRBJ1-4|-|-
CASSTRQATNEKLFF
TGCGCCAGCAGCACCCGACAGGCAACTAATGAAAAACTGTTTTTT
>TRBV4-1|TRBJ2-3|TRBD1|once
CASSHDRVVADTQYF
TGCGCCAGCAGCCATGACAGGGTAGTCGCAGATACGCAGTATTTT
>TRBV18|TRBJ1-5|-|-
CASSLDNNQPQHF
TGTGCCAGCTCACTGGACAACAATCAGCCCCAGCATTTT
>TRBV19|TRBJ1-1|-|once
CASRSTRGTNTEAFF
TGTGCCAGTAGGAGCACTCGAGGCACCAACACTGAAGCTTTCTTT
>TRBV24-1|TRBJ2-1|TRBD2|-
CATSDFDRTSGTNEQFF
TGTGCCACCAGTGATTTTGATAGGACTAGCGGGACCAATGAGCAGTTCTTC
>TRBV19|TRBJ2-1|TRBD2|-
CASSYSGRAANEQFF
TGTGCCAGTAGTTACAGCGGGAGGGCTGCTAATGAGCAGTTCTTC
>TRBV19|TRBJ2-2|TRBD1|-
CASGTGGNTGELFF
TGTGCCAGTGGGACAGGGGGTAACACCGGGGAGCTGTTTTTT
>TRBV29-1|TRBJ2-5|TRBD2|-
CSVASSGGETQYF
TGCAGCGTTGCCTCGTCGGGAGGGGAGACCCAGTACTTC
>TRBV18|TRBJ1-5|TRBD1|-
CASSPTPGQQNPVYSNQPQHF
TGTGCCAGCTCACCAACACCGGGACAGCAAAATCCAGTTTATAGCAATCAGCCCCAGCATTTT
>TRBV25-1|TRBJ1-6|-|-
CASSGDRLRRNSPLHF
TGTGCCAGCAGTGGTGACAGGCTACGGCGTAATTCACCCCTCCACTTT
>TRBV12-5|TRBJ1-1|-|-
CASGLVLPRQNTEAFF
TGTGCTAGTGGTTTGGTACTCCCACGACAGAACACTGAAGCTTTCTTT
>TRBV18|TRBJ1-3|-|-
CASSPGTNSGNTIYF
TGTGCCAGCTCACCCGGGACAAACTCTGGAAACACCATATATTTT
>TRBV24-1|TRBJ1-5|-|-
CATSVGSANQPQHF
TGTGCCACCAGTGTCGGCAGCGCTAATCAGCCCCAGCATTTT
>TRBV19|TRBJ1-5|-|-
CASSILVGVSQPQHF
TGTGCCAGTAGTATTTTGGTAGGGGTGTCGCAGCCCCAGCATTTT
>TRBV3-1/TRBV3-2|TRBJ2-2|-|few
CASSQKATGNTGELFF
TGTGCCAGCAGCCAAAAAGCTACAGGGAACACCGGGGAGCTGTTTTTT
>TRBV20-1|TRBJ1-1|-|-
CSARGETEAFF
TGCAGTGCACGGGGTGAAACTGAAGCTTTCTTT
>TRBV2|TRBJ2-5|TRBD1|-
CASGTGTGFGETQYF
TGTGCCAGCGGAACCGGGACAGGGTTTGGGGAGACCCAGTACTTC
>TRBV7-9|TRBJ1-6|TRBD1|-
CASSLETGANSPLHF
TGTGCCAGCAGCTTAGAGACAGGGGCAAATTCACCCCTCCACTTT
>TRBV29-1|TRBJ1-5|TRBD1|-
CSVSGTGPGNQPQHF
TGCAGCGTTTCCGGGACAGGGCCCGGGAATCAGCCCCAGCATTTT
>TRBV21-1|TRBJ2-1|-|-
CASNINPRGPGQGSSSYNEQFF
TGTGCCAGCAACATTAATCCGAGGGGCCCGGGACAGGGAAGTAGCTCGTACAATGAGCAGTTCTTC
>TRBV4-1|TRBJ1-2|-|-
CASSQEGPALYGYTF
TGCGCCAGCAGCCAAGAGGGGCCAGCTCTCTATGGCTACACCTTC
>TRBV6-1|TRBJ1-6|-|-
CASSARLISSYNSPLHF
TGTGCCAGCAGTGCACGACTTATCAGCTCCTATAATTCACCCCTCCACTTT
>TRBV15|TRBJ2-1|TRBD1|-
CATSGRDRGRNEQFF
TGTGCCACCAGCGGACGGGACAGGGGGCGGAATGAGCAGTTCTTC
>TRBV27|TRBJ2-3|-|-
CASSLSPPPVAQYF
TGTGCCAGCAGTTTATCCCCGCCACCGGTGGCGCAGTATTTT
>TRBV5-1|TRBJ2-3|-|-
CASNRTDITDTQYF
TGCGCCAGCAATCGGACAGACATCACAGATACGCAGTATTTT
>TRBV7-2|TRBJ2-3|-|-
CASSSGTDTDTQYF
TGTGCCAGCAGTTCCGGGACTGACACAGATACGCAGTATTTT
>TRBV6-6|TRBJ2-3|-|-
CASRESGTDTQYF
TGTGCCAGCAGGGAGAGTGGCACAGATACGCAGTATTTT
>TRBV9|TRBJ2-3|TRBD2|-
CASSGGTSGRTDTQYF
TGTGCCAGCAGCGGGGGGACTAGCGGTCGCACAGATACGCAGTATTTT
>TRBV30|TRBJ1-1|-|-
CAWSELTAFTEAFF
TGTGCCTGGAGTGAACTTACAGCTTTTACTGAAGCTTTCTTT
>TRBV5-1|TRBJ1-1|TRBD1|-
CASSPGSTGPGTEAFF
TGCGCCAGCAGCCCCGGGTCGACAGGGCCGGGCACTGAAGCTTTCTTT
>TRBV5-6|TRBJ2-2|-|-
CASYRVTTGELFF
TGTGCCAGCTACAGGGTGACCACCGGGGAGCTGTTTTTT
>TRBV19|TRBJ1-4|TRBD1|-
CASSNYRGQEKLFF
TGTGCCAGTAGCAATTACAGGGGGCAGGAAAAACTGTTTTTT
>TRBV29-1|TRBJ2-5|TRBD2|-
CSVEDLVSGPEAGETQYF
TGCAGCGTTGAAGATCTCGTTAGCGGGCCTGAGGCGGGGGAGACCCAGTACTTC
>TRBV11-2|TRBJ1-1|-|-
CASSLDLEHQAFF
TGTGCCAGCAGCTTAGATTTGGAGCATCAAGCTTTCTTT
>TRBV29-1|TRBJ1-1|TRBD1|-
CSVPDRGGTEAFF
TGCAGCGTTCCTGACAGGGGGGGGACTGAAGCTTTCTTT
>TRBV19|TRBJ2-1|TRBD2|-
CASSIVAGGPSEQFF
TGTGCCAGTAGTATAGTCGCGGGAGGGCCCTCCGAGCAGTTCTTC
>TRBV5-8|TRBJ2-1|TRBD2|once
CASSLAGTSRYNEQFF
TGTGCCAGCAGCTTGGCCGGGACTAGTAGGTACAATGAGCAGTTCTTC
>TRBV7-8|TRBJ1-2|-|once
CASSSTVFDYGYTF
TGTGCCAGCAGCTCGACAGTCTTTGACTATGGCTACACCTTC
>TRBV7-9|TRBJ2-1|TRBD2|-
CASSPEGGLAGNEQFF
TGTGCCAGCAGCCCCGAGGGGGGACTAGCGGGAAATGAGCAGTTCTTC
>TRBV3-1/TRBV3-2|TRBJ1-6|TRBD1|few
CASSFGTGDSPLHF
TGTGCCAGCAGCTTCGGGACAGGGGATTCACCCCTCCACTTT
>TRBV2|TRBJ2-5|TRBD1|-
CASSPQGAGTQYF
TGTGCCAGCAGCCCACAGGGGGCAGGGACCCAGTACTTC
>TRBV3-1/TRBV3-2|TRBJ1-6|-|-
CASSQDSREESYNSPLHF
TGTGCCAGCAGCCAAGATTCCAGGGAAGAATCCTATAATTCACCCCTCCACTTT
>TRBV6-5|TRBJ1-2|-|-
CASSYVRGQSYGYTF
TGTGCCAGCAGTTACGTCAGGGGACAAAGCTATGGCTACACCTTC
>TRBV5-8|TRBJ2-2|-|-
CASSFFVGVVTGELFF
TGTGCCAGCAGCTTTTTTGTGGGAGTAGTCACCGGGGAGCTGTTTTTT
>TRBV9|TRBJ1-5|-|-
CASSPGGSHSNQPQHF
TGTGCCAGCAGCCCCGGAGGGAGTCATAGCAATCAGCCCCAGCATTTT
>TRBV7-2|TRBJ2-5|TRBD2|-
CASSFLAEMWETQYF
TGTGCCAGCAGCTTCCTAGCGGAGATGTGGGAGACCCAGTACTTC
>TRBV10-3|TRBJ1-1|TRBD1|-
CAISALTGEMTNTEAFF
TGTGCCATCAGTGCACTAACAGGGGAGATGACGAACACTGAAGCTTTCTTT
>TRBV27|TRBJ1-3|-|-
CASSWRGSGNTIYF
TGTGCCAGCAGTTGGAGGGGCTCTGGAAACACCATATATTTT
>TRBV19|TRBJ2-3|-|-
CASSIAGFGTDTQYF
TGTGCCAGTAGTATTGCGGGCTTTGGCACAGATACGCAGTATTTT
>TRBV14|TRBJ1-2|-|-
CASSQDGNWGYTF
TGTGCCAGCAGCCAAGATGGCAATTGGGGCTACACCTTC
>TRBV27|TRBJ1-2|-|-
CASSLTGWDGYTF
TGTGCCAGCAGTTTGACAGGCTGGGATGGCTACACCTTC